This record covers a single TCR beta chain. Its specificity is not known. The entry originates in a study of vaccination and CD4 T cells after COVID-19. Trimming pared 11 bases from V and 4 bases from J, leaving 30 bases between. The CDR3 runs 17 residues. CDR1 and CDR2 from the germline V gene are MGHDK and SYGVNS. The Oncomine TCR Beta short-read assay sequenced DNA from cultured CD4+ T cells. TCRdb reanalysed the PCR reads using MiXCR and keeps one entry per CDR3 protein. Counted here are roughly 20,000 distinct CDR3 sequences, approximately 60% occurring once; the ten biggest clones make up 7.8%. Treatment reported: approximately 9-day PBMC culture with coronavirus spike peptide pools or control peptides (ViraFEST assay). Using peptide pools, antigen-specific T cells were expanded in ViraFEST before TCRs were sequenced. Positive PCR results dated from March to December 2020, before the US Alpha, Beta and Delta variants.

The sample consisted of CD4+ T cells from blood, cultured in vitro. This receptor was taken from a human donor who had recovered from COVID-19. The chain has TRBV25-1 and TRBJ2-7; the D call may be TRBD1 or TRBD2 (5 bases each). This chain's CDR3 is CAGRGEMGLPGPYEQYF. Here the CDR3 DNA reads TGTGCCGGGAGAGGGGAAATGGGCCTTCCAGGCCCATACGAGCAGTACTTC.